This T cell receptor beta chain was captured by sequencing in a study of cytomegalovirus exposure and HLA in healthy donors. Findings and caveats of the study: The study put about 180 TCR beta chains on its list as cytomegalovirus-associated. The study found most TCR sequences rare, yet found some public TCRs in many donors. Confirmation in vitro established that a few CMV-associated chains were specific for CMV antigens.

Here immunoSEQ multiplex PCR was the method, and the copy in TCRdb shows in-frame clones only, minus some. The profile shows roughly 280,000 clones, 65% to 90% of them singletons. Germline V gene data show CDR1 as MNHEY and CDR2 as SVGAGI. Trimming removed 2 bases from V and 5 bases from J; junction bases left unmatched: 11. The CDR3 totals 16 residues. Of note for this clone: Its antigen is not known.

The chain has TRBV6-5 and TRBJ2-5; the match to TRBD1 covers 7 bases. The origin of this receptor is a woman in her late teens or twenties in good health and CMV-seronegative. What was sequenced was PBMCs. The CDR3 nucleotides are TGTGCCAGCAGTTACAAGATCCGGGACAGCGGCGAGACCCAGTACTTC. This translates into CASSYKIRDSGETQYF.